This T cell receptor beta chain is from a study of blood T cell repertoires in COVID-19. The protocol was immunoSEQ multiplex PCR, while the TCRdb copy is restricted to in-frame clones and leaves out a portion. The data contain more than 85,000 clones, approximately 82% of them singletons. Trimming left V 6 bases short and J 6 bases short, with 17 bases between. The CDR3 is 14 amino acids. From germline, CDR1 is LGHNA and CDR2 YNFKEQ. This clonotype was obtained from a woman aged 80 or over with acute or convalescent COVID-19. The V call is TRBV4-2, the J call TRBJ1-2, with D possibly being TRBD1 (5 bases). Source material: peripheral blood. CDR3 protein: CASRLDGGGDGYTF. As DNA, the CDR3 is TGTGCCAGCAGACTAGATGGGGGAGGGGATGGCTACACCTTC.